The subject of this entry is one TCR beta chain. Without the conserved terminal phenylalanine or tryptophan, this CDR3 likely stems from a read error. CDR3 length: 16 residues. Germline CDR1 and CDR2: MNHEY and SVGAGI. These data are taken from a study of tumor and adjacent non-tumor tissue in lung cancer. This sample's RNA came from whole unsorted tissue. Three rounds of nested PCR, following a modified ARM-PCR protocol, produced the TCRbeta library. MiXCR, run by TCRdb on the multiplex PCR reads, gives a single entry per CDR3 protein. Among 70,000 to 80,000 distinct CDR3 sequences listed, approximately 77% were seen once.

The chain combines TRBV6-5 with TRBJ2-2, with D perhaps matching TRBD1 (6 bases). This TCR came from a woman aged 40 to 50 with non-small cell lung cancer. The sample was lung tumor tissue. The CDR3 nucleotides read TGTGCCAGCAGTTACCTGGGACAAGTGAACAGCGGGGAGCTGTTTCTT. Translated, it gives CASSYLGQVNSGELFL.